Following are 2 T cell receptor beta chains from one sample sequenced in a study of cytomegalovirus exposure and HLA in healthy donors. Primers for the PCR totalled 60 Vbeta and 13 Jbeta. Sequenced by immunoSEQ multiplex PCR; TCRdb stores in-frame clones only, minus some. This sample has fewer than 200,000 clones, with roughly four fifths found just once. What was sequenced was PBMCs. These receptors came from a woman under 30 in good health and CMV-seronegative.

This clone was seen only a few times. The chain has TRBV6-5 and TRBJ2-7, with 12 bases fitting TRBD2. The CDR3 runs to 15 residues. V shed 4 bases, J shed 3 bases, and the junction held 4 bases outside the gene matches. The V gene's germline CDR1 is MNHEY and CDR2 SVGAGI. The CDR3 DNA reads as TGTGCCAGCAGTTCCCCGACTAGCGGGGGCTACGAGCAGTACTTC. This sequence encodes CASSSPTSGGYEQYF.

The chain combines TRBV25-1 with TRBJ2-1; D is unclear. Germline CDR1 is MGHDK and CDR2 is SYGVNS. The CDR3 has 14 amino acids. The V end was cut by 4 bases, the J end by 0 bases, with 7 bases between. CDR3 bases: TGTGCCAGCAGTGGAAAGAGCTCCTACAATGAGCAGTTCTTC. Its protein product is CASSGKSSYNEQFF.